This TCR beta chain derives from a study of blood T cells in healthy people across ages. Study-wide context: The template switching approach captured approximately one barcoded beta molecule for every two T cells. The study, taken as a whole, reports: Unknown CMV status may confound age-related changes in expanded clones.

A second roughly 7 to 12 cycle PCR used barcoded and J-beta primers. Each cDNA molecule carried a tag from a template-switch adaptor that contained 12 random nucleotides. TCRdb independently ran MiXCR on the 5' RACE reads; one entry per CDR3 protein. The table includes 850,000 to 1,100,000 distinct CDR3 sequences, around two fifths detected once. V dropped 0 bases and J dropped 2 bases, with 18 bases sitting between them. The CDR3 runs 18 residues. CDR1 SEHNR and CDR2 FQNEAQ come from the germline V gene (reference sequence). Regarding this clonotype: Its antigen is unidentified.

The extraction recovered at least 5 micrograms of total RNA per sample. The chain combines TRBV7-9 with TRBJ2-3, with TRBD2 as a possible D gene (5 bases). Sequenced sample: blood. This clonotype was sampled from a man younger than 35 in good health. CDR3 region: CASSLALGLAEYTDTQYF. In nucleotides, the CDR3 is TGTGCCAGCAGCTTAGCGCTAGGGCTAGCAGAGTACACAGATACGCAGTATTTT. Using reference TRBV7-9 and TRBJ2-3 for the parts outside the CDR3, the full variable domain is DTGVSQNPRHKITKRGQNVTFRCDPISEHNRLYWYRQTLGQGPEFLTYFQNEAQLEKSRLLSDRFSAERPKGSFSTLEIQRTEQGDSAMYLCASSLALGLAEYTDTQYFGPGTRLTVL.